These T cell receptor beta chains were read from a single sample in a study of beta chain features in type 1 diabetes. TCRdb's copy holds only in-frame clones and misses some; the assay was immunoSEQ multiplex PCR. The table shows approximately 250,000 clones, with 9.6% occurring only once. Material for sequencing was naive CD4+ T cells from blood. The receptors shown here come from a woman between 18 and 30 years old in good health. CDR3s include the opening cysteine and the closing phenylalanine or tryptophan. D genes are given only for firm matches. Expanded clones are given a class, and other clones once, few, many or no size at all.

d_call	clone_size	v_call	j_call	cdr3_aa	cdr3_nt
.	.	TRBV7-6	TRBJ1-2	CASSRVEGVEGYTF	TGTGCCAGCAGCCGAGTCGAGGGGGTAGAGGGCTACACCTTC
.	few	TRBV6-5	TRBJ1-2	CATLAGGYTF	TGTGCCACCCTGGCAGGCGGCTACACCTTC
TRBD2	few	TRBV4-2	TRBJ2-1	CASSPSLGLAGPNEQFF	TGTGCCAGCAGCCCGAGCCTCGGACTAGCGGGACCCAATGAGCAGTTCTTC
TRBD2	.	TRBV10-2	TRBJ2-7	CASSVAGASYEQYF	TGCGCCAGCAGTGTAGCGGGAGCCTCCTACGAGCAGTACTTC
.	few	TRBV9	TRBJ1-5	CASSVGQGNQPQHF	TGTGCCAGCAGCGTAGGACAGGGCAATCAGCCCCAGCATTTT
TRBD2	many	TRBV29-1	TRBJ2-3	CSVGQLAGGIDTQYF	TGCAGCGTCGGTCAACTAGCGGGAGGAATCGATACGCAGTATTTT
.	once	TRBV2	TRBJ1-1	CASSVEGPSEAFF	TGTGCCAGCAGTGTGGAGGGACCCTCTGAAGCTTTCTTT
.	few	TRBV30	TRBJ1-3	CAWSVQGAGNTIYF	TGTGCCTGGAGTGTACAAGGGGCAGGAAACACCATATATTTT
TRBD1	.	TRBV7-3	TRBJ1-2	CASSFISKDRAYGYTF	TGTGCCAGCAGCTTCATATCGAAAGACAGGGCCTATGGCTACACCTTC
.	.	TRBV5-4	TRBJ2-3	CASSGATPRDTQYF	TGTGCCAGCAGCGGAGCGACCCCTAGAGATACGCAGTATTTT
TRBD1	.	TRBV7-8	TRBJ2-7	CASSAARGTYEQYF	TGTGCCAGCAGCGCAGCCAGGGGGACCTACGAGCAGTACTTC
TRBD2	.	TRBV5-1	TRBJ2-1	CASSPTSGGASYNEQFF	TGCGCCAGCAGCCCTACTAGCGGGGGGGCCTCGTACAATGAGCAGTTCTTC
TRBD2	few	TRBV9	TRBJ2-1	CASSVASGGYNEQFF	TGTGCCAGCAGCGTAGCGAGCGGGGGGTACAATGAGCAGTTCTTC
.	few	TRBV5-5	TRBJ2-1	CASSLADRGEQFF	TGTGCCAGCAGCTTGGCCGACCGGGGTGAGCAGTTCTTC
.	.	TRBV5-1	TRBJ1-3	CASSLGAGDSGNTIYF	TGCGCCAGCAGCTTGGGGGCCGGGGACTCTGGAAACACCATATATTTT
.	.	TRBV9	TRBJ1-5	CASSEGPRDQPQHF	TGTGCCAGCTCGGAGGGGCCTAGGGATCAGCCCCAGCATTTT
.	few	TRBV7-9	TRBJ1-1	CASSLASDRPTEAFF	TGTGCCAGCAGCTTAGCCTCCGACAGGCCCACTGAAGCTTTCTTT
TRBD2	few	TRBV7-9	TRBJ2-3	CASSLGLAVSTDTQYF	TGTGCCAGCAGTCTGGGACTAGCGGTTAGCACAGATACGCAGTATTTT